Shown below are 29 T cell receptor beta chains from a single sample sequenced in a study of CD8+CD57+ T cells in acquired aplastic anemia. Template material for TCR beta VDJ and CDR3 profiling consisted of genomic DNA. TCRdb reprocessed the reads with MiXCR, giving one entry per CDR3 protein. The repertoire holds under 75,000 distinct CDR3 sequences, with 45% to 60% as singletons. Source material: sorted CD4+, CD8+, or CD8+CD57+ T cells (not recorded which) from PBMCs. The receptors were gathered from a human donor in good health, serving as a control.

The J gene is TRBJ1-2, the V gene TRBV15; TRBD1 is a possible D gene (6 bases). Germline CDR1 reads LNHNV; CDR2 reads YYDKDF (reference sequence). Trimming took off 5 bases at V and 4 bases at J, with 17 bases between the two ends. This CDR3 region has 15 residues. Here the CDR3 DNA reads TGTGCCACCAGCGTGCCCGGCGGGGGCCTCTATGGCTACACCTTC. It codes for CATSVPGGGLYGYTF. Full variable domain (missing parts from reference TRBV15 and TRBJ1-2): DAMVIQNPRYQVTQFGKPVTLSCSQTLNHNVMYWYQQKSSQAPKLLFHYYDKDFNNEADTPDNFQSRRPNTSFCFLDIRSPGLGDTAMYLCATSVPGGGLYGYTFGSGTRLTVV.

This clonotype has a count of ten or more. V and J are TRBV5-1 and TRBJ2-1; D gene unclear. Germline-derived CDR1 and CDR2 are SGHRS and YFSETQ. V was clipped by 3 bases and J by 3 bases, with 10 bases between them. The length of the CDR3 is 14 residues. The CDR3 region is CASSWDLDYNEQFF. Here the CDR3 DNA reads TGCGCCAGCAGCTGGGATCTTGACTACAATGAGCAGTTCTTC.

To note about this clonotype: A read error may produce the germline difference seen at one junction end. The chain joins TRBV2 to TRBJ2-7; 7 nucleotides match TRBD1. Germline V gene sequence: CDR1 SNHLY, CDR2 FYNNEI. CDR3 length equals 12 residues. The chain's CDR3 is CASLGGSYEQYF. The CDR3, as DNA: TGTGCCAGCCTAGGGGGCTCCTACGAGCAGTATTTC.

At least ten counts were recorded for this clonotype. A read error may be the cause here, since a much bigger clone is one base away. The rearrangement links TRBV19 to TRBJ1-6; TRBD1 aligns across 7 bases. Germline loops: CDR1 LNHDA, CDR2 SQIVND (reference sequence). The CDR3 contains 17 residues. After removal of 6 bases from V and 2 bases from J, the junction contained 10 bases not matched to a gene. CDR3 in amino acids: CASSLGQQSPYNSPLHF. For the CDR3, the DNA is TGTGCCAGTAGCCTGGGACAGCAAAGCCCCTATAATTCACCCCTCCACTTT.

This clonotype was counted a few times. The chain uses TRBV10-3 and TRBJ2-1, with TRBD2 matching over 11 bases. J was trimmed by 7 bases and V by 3 bases; bases with no gene match: 2. Germline-derived CDR1 and CDR2 are ENHRY and SYGVKD. The length of the CDR3 is 14 residues. This chain's CDR3 is CAISDIAGGNEQFF. The DNA of the CDR3 is TGTGCCATCAGTGATATAGCGGGAGGGAATGAGCAGTTCTTC.

About this clonotype itself: At one end the junction does not follow the germline gene, possibly because of a read error. The chain combines TRBV7-8 with TRBJ1-2; TRBD1 is a possible D gene (6 bases). CDR1 is SGHVS, CDR2 FQNEAQ, per germline. There are 14 residues in the CDR3. CDR3 in amino acids: CASSPGRGANGYTF. CDR3 sequence (DNA): TGCGCCAGCAGTCCTGGTCGGGGGGCGAATGGCTACACCTTC.

This clonotype appeared many times. V gene TRBV5-1 combines with J gene TRBJ2-1; D could derive from TRBD1 or TRBD2 (6 bases each). From germline, CDR1 is SGHRS and CDR2 YFSETQ. The CDR3 has 17 residues. Trimming stripped 2 bases from V and 8 bases from J, with 23 bases between. CDR3 nucleotide sequence: TGCGCCAGCAGCTTTGTGACGGGGGCAACTGCAGAGGATGAGCAGTTCTTC. Residues: CASSFVTGATAEDEQFF.

This chain uses TRBV29-1 with TRBJ1-4; the D is unclear. CDR3 length: 11 amino acids. Trimming left V 8 bases short and J 5 bases short, with 9 bases between. CDR1 SQVTM and CDR2 ANQGSEA come from the germline V gene. The CDR3 sequence is CSFGRNEKLFF. The CDR3 DNA reads TGCAGCTTTGGACGAAATGAAAAACTGTTTTTT.

There are many counts of this clonotype. The V and J genes are TRBV19 and TRBJ1-1, with D unclear. In germline, CDR1 is LNHDA, CDR2 SQIVND (reference sequence). CDR3 size: 14 residues. V was trimmed by 3 bases and J by 3 bases, leaving 11 bases between them. CDR3 sequence: CASSMETWDTEAFF. Here the CDR3 DNA reads TGTGCCAGTAGTATGGAGACGTGGGACACTGAAGCTTTCTTT.

The rearrangement links TRBV6-5 to TRBJ1-5; D gene ambiguous. The CDR3 covers 14 residues. CDR1 is MNHEY, CDR2 SVGAGI, per germline. Trimming took off 0 bases at V and 0 bases at J, with 3 bases between the two ends. CDR3 amino acids: CASSYSYSNQPQHF. The CDR3 nucleotides are TGTGCCAGCAGTTACTCATATAGCAATCAGCCCCAGCATTTT.

The count of this clonotype is one. A much more abundant neighbour one base away suggests this may be a read error. The gene calls are TRBV15 and TRBJ2-5; no clear D. Germline assignment: CDR1 LNHNV and CDR2 YYDKDF (reference sequence). This CDR3 has 19 residues. With 2 bases removed from V and 2 bases from J, the gap between germline ends came to 24 bases. CDR3 in DNA: TGTGCCACCAGCAGATCCGATAGATATGGTTCTGGCGAGCAAGAGACCCAGTACTTC. Translated, it gives CATSRSDRYGSGEQETQYF.

J is TRBJ2-2 and V is TRBV29-1, with 8 bases identical to TRBD1. The CDR3 has 16 residues. V dropped 4 bases and J dropped 5; count of bases not matched to a gene: 12. Germline CDR1 and CDR2: SQVTM and ANQGSEA. The CDR3 DNA reads as TGCAGCGTTGTAACGGGCAGGGGGCGTTCAACCGGGGAGCTGTTTTTT. Protein product: CSVVTGRGRSTGELFF.

This chain connects TRBV29-1 to TRBJ1-4, with 9 bases matching TRBD1. The J segment lost 8 bases and the V segment lost 4 bases, leaving 5 bases of the junction unmatched. The CDR3 covers 13 residues. The germline V gene has CDR1 SQVTM and CDR2 ANQGSEA. The CDR3 DNA reads as TGCAGCGTTGGGGACAGGGCAGGGGAAAAACTGTTTTTT. This gives the protein CSVGDRAGEKLFF.

The V call is TRBV7-2, the J call TRBJ1-2; D unresolved. V lost 1 base to trimming and J lost 4 bases, with 10 bases between them. This CDR3 contains 14 residues. Germline assignment: CDR1 SGHTA and CDR2 FQGNSA. In DNA, the CDR3 is TGTGCCAGCAGCTTAGGATTATTCGGCTATGGCTACACCTTC. Translation: CASSLGLFGYGYTF.

Ten or more counts support this clonotype. V usage is TRBV5-1 and J usage is TRBJ2-7; no reliable D call. V gave up 0 bases and J gave up 3 bases, with 10 bases separating them. Germline CDR1 SGHRS, CDR2 YFSETQ. The CDR3 covers 14 residues. CDR3 bases: TGCGCCAGCAGCTTGGAGGGCCCCCTCTACGAGCAGTACTTC. Its protein is CASSLEGPLYEQYF.

This clonotype was recorded at least ten times. The CDR3 sequence: CSARDPSTSGRERYEQYF. As DNA, the CDR3 is TGCAGTGCTAGAGACCCCTCGACTAGCGGGAGGGAGAGGTACGAGCAGTACTTC. This rearrangement joins TRBV20-1 to TRBJ2-7; 14 bases fit TRBD2. Germline V lookup: CDR1 DFQATT, CDR2 SNEGSKA (reference sequence). The V and J ends lost 0 bases and 4 bases, in that order; junction bases with no gene match: 11. This CDR3 spans 18 amino acids.

V and J are TRBV2 and TRBJ2-5; D perhaps matches TRBD2 (6 bases). CDR1 SNHLY and CDR2 FYNNEI come from the germline V gene. The CDR3 spans 17 residues. V lost 0 bases to trimming and J lost 1 base, with 15 bases between them. DNA for the CDR3: TGTGCCAGCAGTGAAGCGCGGCGGGGAGGCAGCCAAGAGACCCAGTACTTC. This gives the protein CASSEARRGGSQETQYF.

V gene TRBV5-1 combines with J gene TRBJ1-1; D uncertain. Trimming pared 1 base from V and 1 base from J, leaving 5 bases between. The germline gives CDR1 SGHRS, CDR2 YFSETQ. The CDR3 runs 13 residues. The CDR3 DNA reads as TGCGCCAGCAGCTTGTTCCCGAACACTGAAGCTTTCTTT. Translating it yields CASSLFPNTEAFF.

The chain combines TRBV7-9 with TRBJ2-7, with D maybe TRBD2 (5 bases). The CDR3 contains 11 residues. Germline CDR1 reads SEHNR; CDR2 reads FQNEAQ (reference sequence). V shed 5 bases and J shed 7 bases, with 9 bases lying between them. Here the CDR3 reads CASSRSGEQYF. The CDR3 region has the DNA TGTGCCAGCAGCCGGTCGGGGGAGCAGTACTTC. Full variable domain (remainder filled in from reference TRBV7-9 and TRBJ2-7): DTGVSQNPRHKITKRGQNVTFRCDPISEHNRLYWYRQTLGQGPEFLTYFQNEAQLEKSRLLSDRFSAERPKGSFSTLEIQRTEQGDSAMYLCASSRSGEQYFGPGTRLTVT.

The chain uses TRBV19 and TRBJ1-5; 8 nucleotides align to TRBD1. The CDR3 extends over 14 amino acids. Trimming at V came to 6 bases and at J to 4 bases, leaving 5 bases not matched to a gene. The germline gives CDR1 LNHDA, CDR2 SQIVND (reference sequence). Written as DNA, the CDR3 is TGTGCCAGTAGACCGGGACAGGAGAATCAGCCCCAGCATTTT. It yields the protein CASRPGQENQPQHF. Drawing the rest from reference TRBV19 and TRBJ1-5, the complete variable domain is DGGITQSPKYLFRKEGQNVTLSCEQNLNHDAMYWYRQDPGQGLRLIYYSQIVNDFQKGDIAEGYSVSREKKESFPLTVTSAQKNPTAFYLCASRPGQENQPQHFGDGTRLSIL.

This CDR3 is CASSPQTLAGVDEQYF. The CDR3, as DNA: TGTGCCAGCAGCCCACAAACGCTAGCGGGGGTCGACGAGCAGTACTTC. The chain couples TRBV11-1 to TRBJ2-7; 10 bases are shared with TRBD2. The CDR3 loop spans 16 amino acids. Germline V gene sequence: CDR1 SGHAT, CDR2 FQDESV (reference sequence). V gave up 5 bases and J gave up 5 bases; unmatched junction bases: 12.

The CDR3 DNA is TGTGCCAGCAGGGACCGGGACAGAACCTACGAGCAGTACTTC. Amino acid sequence: CASRDRDRTYEQYF. The rearrangement links TRBV6-4 to TRBJ2-7; 7 nucleotides match TRBD1. The V gene's germline CDR1 is MRHNA and CDR2 SNTAGT. J was trimmed by 2 bases and V by 6 bases; bases with no gene match: 7. The CDR3 is 14 amino acids.

The chain combines TRBV7-2 with TRBJ2-2; D is uncertain. The CDR3 spans 13 residues. Germline V gives CDR1 SGHTA, CDR2 FQGNSA. Trimming removed 5 bases at V and 8 bases at J, with 12 bases between. The CDR3, as DNA: TGTGCCAGCAGCCCTGCGGTGGGTGGGGAGCTGTTTTTT. Protein product: CASSPAVGGELFF. Full variable domain (missing parts from reference TRBV7-2 and TRBJ2-2): GAGVSQSPSNKVTEKGKDVELRCDPISGHTALYWYRQSLGQGLEFLIYFQGNSAPDKSGLPSDRFSAERTGGSVSTLTIQRTQQEDSAVYLCASSPAVGGELFFGEGSRLTVL.

For the CDR3, the DNA is TGTGCCAGCAGCTCAACTAGGTACAATGAGCAGTTCTTC. Protein: CASSSTRYNEQFF. The chain couples TRBV7-3 to TRBJ2-1, with a weak D call TRBD2 (5 bases). This CDR3 is 13 amino acids long. The V end was cut by 4 bases, the J end by 4 bases, with 8 bases between. Germline V gene lookup returns CDR1 SGHTA and CDR2 FQGTGA. Looking up the rest from reference TRBV7-3 and TRBJ2-1 gives the full variable domain: GAGVSQTPSNKVTEKGKYVELRCDPISGHTALYWYRQSLGQGPEFLIYFQGTGAADDSGLPNDRFFAVRPEGSVSTLKIQRTERGDSAVYLCASSSTRYNEQFFGPGTRLTVL.

This clonotype was counted at least ten times. V usage is TRBV6-1 and J usage is TRBJ2-7; no reliable D call. The germline V gene encodes CDR1 MNHNS and CDR2 SASEGT. The ends were cut back, 6 bases at V and 2 bases at J, with 17 bases in the middle. This CDR3 contains 15 residues. The CDR3 spells CASRPSITTAYEQYF. The DNA of the CDR3 is TGTGCCAGCAGACCTTCTATTACCACAGCCTACGAGCAGTACTTC.

The chain recombines TRBV5-3 with TRBJ1-2, with TRBD1 identical over 8 bases. TRBV5-3 belongs to the ORF category, with a function that is uncertain. The CDR3 is made up of 13 amino acids. Trimming cost V 8 bases and J 7 bases; bases outside gene matches: 10. Here the CDR3 reads CASSPGQGRGYTF. Here the CDR3 DNA reads TGTGCCAGCAGTCCCGGACAGGGCCGTGGCTACACCTTC.

This sequence joins TRBV30 and TRBJ1-4; possibly TRBD1 for D (5 bases). CDR3 length equals 14 residues. CDR1 GTSNPN and CDR2 SVGIG come from the germline V gene (reference sequence). V lost 5 bases and J 7 bases, leaving 17 bases between the germline ends. CDR3 residues: CAWALAPGFEKLFF. CDR3 nucleotide sequence: TGTGCCTGGGCTTTGGCGCCAGGGTTTGAAAAACTGTTTTTT.

In this sample, this clonotype turned up many times. The chain uses TRBV7-9 and TRBJ2-7; 7 nucleotides agree with TRBD2. Germline V gene lookup returns CDR1 SEHNR and CDR2 FQNEAQ (reference sequence). The V segment lost 1 base and the J segment 3 bases; nucleotides outside the gene matches: 6. This CDR3 is built from 15 residues. The CDR3 loop reads CASSLDQGGSYEQYF. CDR3 bases: TGTGCCAGCAGCTTAGATCAGGGCGGGAGCTACGAGCAGTACTTC.

This chain joins TRBV20-1 and TRBJ2-7; perhaps TRBD1 as D (5 bases). The CDR3 is 11 amino acids. Trimming cost V 2 bases and J 7 bases, with 9 bases left between them. Germline V gives CDR1 DFQATT, CDR2 SNEGSKA (reference sequence). The CDR3 sequence is CSARQGREQYF. The CDR3 DNA follows: TGCAGTGCTAGACAGGGCAGGGAGCAGTACTTC.